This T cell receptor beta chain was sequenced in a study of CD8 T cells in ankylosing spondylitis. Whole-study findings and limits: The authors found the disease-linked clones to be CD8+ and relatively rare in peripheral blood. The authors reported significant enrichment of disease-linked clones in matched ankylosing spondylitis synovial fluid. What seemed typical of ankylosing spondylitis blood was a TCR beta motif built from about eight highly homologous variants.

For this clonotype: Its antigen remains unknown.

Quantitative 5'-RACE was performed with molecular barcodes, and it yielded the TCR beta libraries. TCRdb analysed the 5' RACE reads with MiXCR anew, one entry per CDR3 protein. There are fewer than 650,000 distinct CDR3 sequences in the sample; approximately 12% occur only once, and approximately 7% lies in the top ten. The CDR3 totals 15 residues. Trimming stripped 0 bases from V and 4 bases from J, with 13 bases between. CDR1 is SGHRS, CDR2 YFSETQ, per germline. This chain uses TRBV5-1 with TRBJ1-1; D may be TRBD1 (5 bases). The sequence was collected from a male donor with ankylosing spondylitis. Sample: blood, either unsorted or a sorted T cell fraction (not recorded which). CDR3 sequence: CASSLAGRESTEAFF. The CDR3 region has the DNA TGCGCCAGCAGCTTGGCGGGCAGGGAGAGCACTGAAGCTTTCTTT.